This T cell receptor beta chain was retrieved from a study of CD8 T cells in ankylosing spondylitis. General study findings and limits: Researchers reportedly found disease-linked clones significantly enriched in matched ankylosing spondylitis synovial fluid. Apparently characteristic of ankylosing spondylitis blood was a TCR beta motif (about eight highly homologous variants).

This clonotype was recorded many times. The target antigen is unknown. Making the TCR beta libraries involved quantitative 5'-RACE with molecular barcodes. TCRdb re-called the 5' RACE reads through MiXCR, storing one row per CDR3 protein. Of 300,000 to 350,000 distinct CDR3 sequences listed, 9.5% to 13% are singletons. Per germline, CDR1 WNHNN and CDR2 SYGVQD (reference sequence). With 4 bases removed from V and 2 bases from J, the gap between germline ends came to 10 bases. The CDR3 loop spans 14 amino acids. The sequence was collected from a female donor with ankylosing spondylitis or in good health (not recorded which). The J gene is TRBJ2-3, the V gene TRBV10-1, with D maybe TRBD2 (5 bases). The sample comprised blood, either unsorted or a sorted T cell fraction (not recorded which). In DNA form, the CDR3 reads TGCGCCAGCAGTGCCGGCGGGCCCACAGATACGCAGTATTTT. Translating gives CASSAGGPTDTQYF.